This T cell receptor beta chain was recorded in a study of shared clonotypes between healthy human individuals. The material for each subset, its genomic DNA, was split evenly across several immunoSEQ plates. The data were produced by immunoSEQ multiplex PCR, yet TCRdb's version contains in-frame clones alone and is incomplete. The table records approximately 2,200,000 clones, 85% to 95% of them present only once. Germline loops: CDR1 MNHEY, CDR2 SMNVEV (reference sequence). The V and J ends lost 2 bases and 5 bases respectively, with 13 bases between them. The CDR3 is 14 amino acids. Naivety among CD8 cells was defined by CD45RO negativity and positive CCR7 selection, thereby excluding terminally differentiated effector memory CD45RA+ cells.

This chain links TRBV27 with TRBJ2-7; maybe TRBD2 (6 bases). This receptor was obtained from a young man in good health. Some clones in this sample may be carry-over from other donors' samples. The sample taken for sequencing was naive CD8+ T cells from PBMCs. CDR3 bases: TGTGCCAGCAGTTTAAGTCCAGGGAGGAACGAGCAGTACTTC. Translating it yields CASSLSPGRNEQYF.